This paragraph covers one T cell receptor beta chain sequence. From the 5' RACE reads, TCRdb called clonotypes with MiXCR, one entry per CDR3 protein. In the table there are 350,000 to 500,000 distinct CDR3 sequences, 18% of which are singletons. This record comes from a study of T-cell memory formation after mild COVID-19. V dropped 4 bases and J dropped 6; count of bases not matched to a gene: 9. The CDR3 is made up of 15 amino acids. CDR1 and CDR2 (germline): SGHRS, YFSETQ. The chain carries TRBV5-1 and TRBJ2-3, with 9 bases that match TRBD2. The specimen was PBMCs or a T cell subset sorted from them (not recorded which). The clonotype comes from a man between 18 and 35 years old who had mild COVID-19 (a few samples of this study predate the infection). Cell type and time point are not known. CDR3 region: CASSAIAGAGDTQYF. CDR3 coding DNA: TGCGCCAGCAGCGCGATAGCGGGGGCTGGGGATACGCAGTATTTT.